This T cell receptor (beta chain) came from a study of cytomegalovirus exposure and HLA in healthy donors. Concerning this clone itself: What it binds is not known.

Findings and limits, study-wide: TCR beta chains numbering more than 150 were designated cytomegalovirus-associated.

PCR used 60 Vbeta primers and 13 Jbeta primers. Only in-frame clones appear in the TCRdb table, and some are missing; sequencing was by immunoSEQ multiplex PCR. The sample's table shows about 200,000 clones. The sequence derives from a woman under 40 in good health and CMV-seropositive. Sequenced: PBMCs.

The CDR3 DNA is TGTGCCAGCAGTTTCCGCGGGGGGCCAACTGAAGCTTTCTTT. Protein sequence: CASSFRGGPTEAFF. The rearrangement uses TRBV6-6 and TRBJ1-1; D might be TRBD1 (6 bases). CDR1 and CDR2 (germline): MNHNY, SVGAGI (reference sequence). The CDR3 totals 14 residues. V was shortened by 4 bases and J by 5 bases, with 14 bases between the two germline ends.